The 19 T cell receptor beta chains below come from one sample, sequenced in a study of T cell changes during pregnancy in multiple sclerosis. Using immunoSEQ multiplex PCR, the repertoire was profiled, and TCRdb retains in-frame clones only, with some absent. The table lists 84,000 or so clones, approximately 94% of them singletons. The sequencing here drew on peripheral blood, taken in the third trimester of pregnancy. The origin of the receptors is a female donor with multiple sclerosis, enrolled in a pregnancy study.

V gene TRBV9 combines with J gene TRBJ2-3; TRBD2 matches 9 bases. CDR3 length equals 16 residues. The germline V gene encodes CDR1 SGDLS and CDR2 YYNGEE. The V segment lost 4 bases and the J segment 6 bases; nucleotides outside the gene matches: 12. As DNA, the CDR3 is TGTGCCAGCAGCCCCGGTAGCGGGAGTAGTTTTGATACGCAGTATTTT. This gives the protein CASSPGSGSSFDTQYF.

The chain links TRBV5-5 to TRBJ1-1; 8 nucleotides align to TRBD1. The germline gives CDR1 SGHKS, CDR2 YYEKEE (reference sequence). This CDR3 is 14 amino acids long. With 0 bases clipped from V and 6 bases from J, the junction kept 4 bases outside the gene matches. The CDR3 bases are TGTGCCAGCAGCTTGGAAACAGGGGGGGCTGAAGCTTTCTTT. It translates to CASSLETGGAEAFF.

The genes are TRBV4-1 and TRBJ2-3; 11 bases fit TRBD2. CDR3 length equals 16 residues. Trimming at V came to 3 bases and at J to 4 bases, leaving 6 bases not matched to a gene. Germline V gene sequence: CDR1 MGHRA, CDR2 YSYEKL. For the CDR3, the DNA is TGCGCCAGCAGCCACACTCCTAGCGGGAGGTCAGATACGCAGTATTTT. It encodes CASSHTPSGRSDTQYF.

This rearrangement joins TRBV21-1 to TRBJ2-1; the tabulated D call, TRBD2, remains unverified against the DNA. TRBV21-1 is given as a pseudogene. There are 15 residues in the CDR3. The CDR3 DNA sequence: TGTGCCAGCAGCAAAAGGCCTAGCGGGAGGGATGAGCAGTTCTTC. It encodes CASSKRPSGRDEQFF.

The rearrangement links TRBV7-9 to TRBJ2-1; 13 bases align to TRBD2. CDR3 size: 16 residues. The V gene's germline CDR1 is SEHNR and CDR2 FQNEAQ (reference sequence). With V trimmed by 5 bases and J by 8 bases, 9 bases remained unmatched. The CDR3 here is CASSLTLAGGPHEQFF. CDR3 nucleotide sequence: TGTGCCAGCAGCCTTACACTAGCGGGAGGGCCCCATGAGCAGTTCTTC.

V and J are TRBV9 and TRBJ2-3; possible D gene TRBD2, 5 bases. V dropped 0 bases and J dropped 4 bases, with 12 bases sitting between them. The V gene's germline CDR1 is SGDLS and CDR2 YYNGEE. This CDR3 contains 15 residues. DNA of the CDR3: TGTGCCAGCAGCGTAGCTCCCGGGGAATCAGATACGCAGTATTTT. Its translation is CASSVAPGESDTQYF.

To note about this clone: Other DNA sequences in the sample encode the same CDR3. The genes are TRBV27 and TRBJ2-5; 7 positions agree with TRBD1. From germline, CDR1 is MNHEY and CDR2 SMNVEV (reference sequence). The trim removed 0 bases at V and 6 bases at J, leaving 4 bases unmatched. CDR3 length equals 14 residues. In DNA, the CDR3 is TGTGCCAGCAGTTTATCAAGCAGGGGGAAGACCCAGTACTTC. Its translation: CASSLSSRGKTQYF.

The rearrangement joins TRBV5-1 to TRBJ2-1, with 10 bases lining up with TRBD1. J was trimmed by 7 bases and V by 5 bases; bases with no gene match: 6. Germline-derived CDR1 and CDR2 are SGHRS and YFSETQ. This CDR3 is 14 amino acids long. The CDR3 loop reads CASRGDRGWNEQFF. The CDR3 bases are TGCGCCAGCAGGGGGGACAGGGGTTGGAATGAGCAGTTCTTC.

The chain links TRBV21-1 to TRBJ2-1; the table's D call of TRBD2 was not tested on the DNA. TRBV21-1 is designated a pseudogene. The CDR3 is 18 amino acids. The CDR3 loop is CASSPKRTSGRYNNEQFF. The CDR3 DNA reads as TGTGCCAGCAGCCCTAAGCGGACTAGCGGGAGATATAACAATGAGCAGTTCTTC.

This chain uses TRBV27 with TRBJ2-5; maybe TRBD2 (6 bases). Trimming cost V 4 bases and J 1 base, with 10 bases left between them. This CDR3 has 14 amino acids. CDR1 is MNHEY and CDR2 is SMNVEV in the germline V gene (reference sequence). The CDR3 here is CASSSSGFQETQYF. DNA for the CDR3: TGTGCCAGCAGTTCCAGCGGGTTCCAAGAGACCCAGTACTTC.

The J gene is TRBJ1-1, the V gene TRBV11-2; TRBD1 is a possible D gene (6 bases). V gave up 5 bases and J gave up 1 base, with 20 bases separating them. CDR3 length: 17 residues. Germline CDR1 and CDR2: SGHAT and FQNNGV. In nucleotides, the CDR3 is TGTGCCAGCAGCCCTTGGGCTCCGGGACACTCGAACACTGAAGCTTTCTTT. This gives the protein CASSPWAPGHSNTEAFF.

The chain joins TRBV5-8 to TRBJ1-4; D may be TRBD1 (5 bases). This CDR3 contains 16 residues. V lost 4 bases and J lost 0, with 13 bases in between. The germline V gene has CDR1 SGHTS and CDR2 YDEGEE. This CDR3 reads CASSLLGGSTNEKLFF. Written as DNA, the CDR3 is TGTGCCAGCAGCCTCCTGGGGGGGTCAACTAATGAAAAACTGTTTTTT. Supplemented by reference TRBV5-8 and TRBJ1-4, the full variable domain reads EAGVTQSPTHLIKTRGQQATLRCSPISGHTSVYWYQQALGLGLQFLLWYDEGEERNRGNFPPRFSGRQFPNYSSELNVNALELEDSALYLCASSLLGGSTNEKLFFGSGTQLSVL.

DNA of the CDR3: TGTGCCAGCAGTTTTTACGCGGACAAGGAAGCTTTCTTT. Translation: CASSFYADKEAFF. The genes are TRBV27 and TRBJ1-1; the D gene is possibly TRBD1 (5 bases). CDR3 size: 13 residues. Germline V gene sequence: CDR1 MNHEY, CDR2 SMNVEV (reference sequence). V lost 3 bases and J 8 bases, leaving 13 bases between the germline ends.

The chain joins TRBV25-1 to TRBJ1-5; 7 bases are shared with TRBD1. J lost 3 bases, V lost 3 bases, and 5 bases had no gene match. The length of the CDR3 is 15 residues. Germline CDR1 MGHDK, CDR2 SYGVNS. CDR3 in amino acids: CASSDYDRDNQPQHF. The CDR3 DNA reads as TGTGCCAGCAGTGACTATGACAGGGACAATCAGCCCCAGCATTTT.

The chain carries TRBV5-1 and TRBJ2-2, with 11 positions matching TRBD2. V shed 5 bases, J shed 1 base, and the junction held 19 bases outside the gene matches. The CDR3 runs to 21 residues. Germline V CDR1 and CDR2: SGHRS, YFSETQ. CDR3 DNA sequence: TGCGCCAGCAGGCCCCGTCCAGCAGGCCTAGCGGGAGGCAAGAACACCGGGGAGCTGTTTTTT. It is translated as CASRPRPAGLAGGKNTGELFF.

The count of this clone is one. The J gene is TRBJ1-2, the V gene TRBV7-8, with D possibly being TRBD1 (6 bases). Trimming pared 3 bases from V and 1 base from J, leaving 9 bases between. Germline V lookup: CDR1 SGHVS, CDR2 FQNEAQ. The CDR3 sequence is 14 residues long. The CDR3 sequence is CASSLGGLNYGYTF. The CDR3 coding sequence is TGTGCCAGCAGCTTGGGGGGGCTTAACTATGGCTACACCTTC.

V is TRBV6-1 and J is TRBJ1-1; possible D gene TRBD1, 6 bases. Germline CDR1 reads MNHNS; CDR2 reads SASEGT. V gave up 7 bases and J gave up 1 base, with 10 bases separating them. The length of the CDR3 is 13 residues. In DNA form, the CDR3 reads TGTGCCAGCAACCACAGGGCGAACACTGAAGCTTTCTTT. As protein: CASNHRANTEAFF.

The chain uses TRBV11-2 and TRBJ2-5; 9 nucleotides agree with TRBD2. The V and J ends lost 5 bases and 4 bases, in that order; junction bases with no gene match: 8. This CDR3 comprises 15 residues. CDR1 is SGHAT and CDR2 is FQNNGV in the germline V gene. The CDR3 is CASSLGGGGGETQYF. The CDR3 bases are TGTGCCAGCAGCCTCGGTGGCGGGGGGGGAGAGACCCAGTACTTC.

This clone was observed a single time. The rearrangement joins TRBV5-1 to TRBJ2-7, with unresolved D. Germline V gene lookup returns CDR1 SGHRS and CDR2 YFSETQ. Trimming took 2 bases from V and 3 from J, leaving 3 bases between them. The CDR3 runs 11 residues. The CDR3 is CASSFGYEQYF. DNA of the CDR3: TGCGCCAGCAGCTTCGGCTACGAGCAGTACTTC.